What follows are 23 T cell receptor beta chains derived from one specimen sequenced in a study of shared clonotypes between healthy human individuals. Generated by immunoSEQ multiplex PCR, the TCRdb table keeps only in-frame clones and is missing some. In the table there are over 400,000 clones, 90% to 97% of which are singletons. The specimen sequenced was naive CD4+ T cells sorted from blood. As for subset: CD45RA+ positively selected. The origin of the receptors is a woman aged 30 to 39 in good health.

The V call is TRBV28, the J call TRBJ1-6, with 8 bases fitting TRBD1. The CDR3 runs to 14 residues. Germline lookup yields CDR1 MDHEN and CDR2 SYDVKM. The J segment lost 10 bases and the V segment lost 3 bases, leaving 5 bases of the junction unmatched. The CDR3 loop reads CASSFGTGASPLHF. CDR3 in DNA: TGTGCCAGCAGTTTTGGGACAGGCGCCTCACCCCTCCACTTT.

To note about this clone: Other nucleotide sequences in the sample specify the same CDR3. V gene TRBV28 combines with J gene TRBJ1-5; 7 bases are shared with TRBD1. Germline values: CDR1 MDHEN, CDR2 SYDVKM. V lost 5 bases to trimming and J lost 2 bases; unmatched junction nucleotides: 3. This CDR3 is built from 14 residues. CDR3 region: CASSSTGGNQPQHF. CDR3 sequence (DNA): TGTGCCAGCAGTAGCACAGGGGGCAATCAGCCCCAGCATTTT.

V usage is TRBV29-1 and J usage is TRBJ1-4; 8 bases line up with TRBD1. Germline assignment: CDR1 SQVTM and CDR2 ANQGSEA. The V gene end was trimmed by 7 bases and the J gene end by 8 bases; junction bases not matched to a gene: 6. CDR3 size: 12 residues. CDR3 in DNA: TGCAGCGCTCGGACAGGGTTCGAAAAACTGTTTTTT. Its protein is CSARTGFEKLFF.

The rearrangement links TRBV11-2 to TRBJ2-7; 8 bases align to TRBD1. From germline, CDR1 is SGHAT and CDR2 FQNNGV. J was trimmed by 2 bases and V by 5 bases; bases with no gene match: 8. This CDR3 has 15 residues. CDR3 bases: TGTGCCAGCAGCACAATACGGGGACAGGCCTACGAGCAGTACTTC. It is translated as CASSTIRGQAYEQYF. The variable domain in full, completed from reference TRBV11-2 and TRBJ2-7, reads EAGVAQSPRYKIIEKRQSVAFWCNPISGHATLYWYQQILGQGPKLLIQFQNNGVVDDSQLPKDRFSAERLKGVDSTLKIQPAKLEDSAVYLCASSTIRGQAYEQYFGPGTRLTVT.

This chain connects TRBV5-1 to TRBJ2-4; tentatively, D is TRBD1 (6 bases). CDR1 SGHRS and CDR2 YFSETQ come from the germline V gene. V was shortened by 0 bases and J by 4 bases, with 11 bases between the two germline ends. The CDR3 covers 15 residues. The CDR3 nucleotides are TGCGCCAGCAGCTTGGCCGGGACAATGAAAAACATTCAGTACTTC. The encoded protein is CASSLAGTMKNIQYF.

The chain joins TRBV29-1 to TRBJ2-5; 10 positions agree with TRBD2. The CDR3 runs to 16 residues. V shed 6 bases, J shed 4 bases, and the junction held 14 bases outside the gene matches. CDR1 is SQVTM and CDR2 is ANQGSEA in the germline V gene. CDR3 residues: CSVKGLLAGDSETQYF. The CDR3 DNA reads TGCAGCGTGAAAGGGTTGCTAGCGGGAGATTCAGAGACCCAGTACTTC.

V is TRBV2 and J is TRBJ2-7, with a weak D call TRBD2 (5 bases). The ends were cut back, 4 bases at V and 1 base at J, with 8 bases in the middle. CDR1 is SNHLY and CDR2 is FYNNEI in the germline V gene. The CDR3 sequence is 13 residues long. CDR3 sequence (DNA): TGTGCCAGCAGTGGGCTAGCTTCCTACGAGCAGTACTTC. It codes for CASSGLASYEQYF.

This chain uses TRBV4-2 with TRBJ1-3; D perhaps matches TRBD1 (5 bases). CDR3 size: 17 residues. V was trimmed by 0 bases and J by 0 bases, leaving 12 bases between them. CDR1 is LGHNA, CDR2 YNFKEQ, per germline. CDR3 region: CASSQETASISGNTIYF. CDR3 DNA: TGTGCCAGCAGCCAAGAGACAGCCAGCATCTCTGGAAACACCATATATTTT.

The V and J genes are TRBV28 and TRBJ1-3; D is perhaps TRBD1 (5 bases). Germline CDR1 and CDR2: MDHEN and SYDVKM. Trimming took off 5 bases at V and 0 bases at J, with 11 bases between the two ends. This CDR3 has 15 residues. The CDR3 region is CASSHRTSSGNTIYF. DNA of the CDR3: TGTGCCAGCAGTCACAGGACGAGCTCTGGAAACACCATATATTTT.

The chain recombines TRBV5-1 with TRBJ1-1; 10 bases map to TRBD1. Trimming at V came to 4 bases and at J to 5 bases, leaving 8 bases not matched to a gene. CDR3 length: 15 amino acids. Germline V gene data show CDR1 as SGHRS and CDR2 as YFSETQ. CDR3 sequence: CASSVSTGGETEAFF. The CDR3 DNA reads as TGCGCCAGCAGCGTTTCGACAGGGGGCGAAACTGAAGCTTTCTTT.

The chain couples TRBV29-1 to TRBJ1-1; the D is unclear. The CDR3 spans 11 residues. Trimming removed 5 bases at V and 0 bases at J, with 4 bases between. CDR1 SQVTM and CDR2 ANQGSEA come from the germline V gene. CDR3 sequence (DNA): TGCAGCGTTCAGGTGAACACTGAAGCTTTCTTT. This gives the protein CSVQVNTEAFF.

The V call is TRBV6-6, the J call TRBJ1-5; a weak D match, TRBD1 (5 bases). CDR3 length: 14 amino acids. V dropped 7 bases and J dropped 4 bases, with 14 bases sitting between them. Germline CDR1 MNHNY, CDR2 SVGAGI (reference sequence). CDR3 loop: CASTQRQGNQPQHF. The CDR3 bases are TGTGCCAGCACCCAACGGCAGGGAAATCAGCCCCAGCATTTT.

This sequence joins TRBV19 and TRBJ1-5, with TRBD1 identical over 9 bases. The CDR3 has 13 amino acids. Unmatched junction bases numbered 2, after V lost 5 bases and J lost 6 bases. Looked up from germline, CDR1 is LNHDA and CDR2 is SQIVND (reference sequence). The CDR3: CASSHRGPQPQHF. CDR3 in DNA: TGTGCCAGTAGTCACAGGGGGCCTCAGCCCCAGCATTTT.

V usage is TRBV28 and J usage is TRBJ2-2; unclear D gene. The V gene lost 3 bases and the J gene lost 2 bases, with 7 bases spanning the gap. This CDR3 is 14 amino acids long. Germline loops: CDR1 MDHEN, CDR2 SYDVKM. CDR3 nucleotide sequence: TGTGCCAGCAGTTTTGGTGGCAACACCGGGGAGCTGTTTTTT. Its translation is CASSFGGNTGELFF.

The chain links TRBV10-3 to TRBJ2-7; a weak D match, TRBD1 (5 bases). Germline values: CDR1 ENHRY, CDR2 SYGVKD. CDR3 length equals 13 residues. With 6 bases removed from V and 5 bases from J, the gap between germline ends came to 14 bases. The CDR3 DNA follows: TGTGCCATCAGAGGGCAGGGAATAAACGAGCAGTACTTC. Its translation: CAIRGQGINEQYF.

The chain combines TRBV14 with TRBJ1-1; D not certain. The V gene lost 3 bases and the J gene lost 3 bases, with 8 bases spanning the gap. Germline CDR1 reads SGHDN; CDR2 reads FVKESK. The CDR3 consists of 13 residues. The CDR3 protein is CASSQWVDTEAFF. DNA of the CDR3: TGTGCCAGCAGCCAGTGGGTTGACACTGAAGCTTTCTTT.

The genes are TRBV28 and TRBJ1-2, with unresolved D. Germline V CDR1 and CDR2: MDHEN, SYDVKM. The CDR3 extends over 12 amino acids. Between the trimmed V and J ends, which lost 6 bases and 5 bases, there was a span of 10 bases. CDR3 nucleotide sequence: TGTGCCAGCAGGGGCCTATTGTATGGCTACACCTTC. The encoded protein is CASRGLLYGYTF.

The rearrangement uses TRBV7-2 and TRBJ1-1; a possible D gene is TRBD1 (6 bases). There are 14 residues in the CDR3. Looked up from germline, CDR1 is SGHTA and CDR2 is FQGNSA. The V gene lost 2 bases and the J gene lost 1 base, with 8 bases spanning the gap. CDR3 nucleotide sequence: TGTGCCAGCAGCTTATGGGGACAGAACACTGAAGCTTTCTTT. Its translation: CASSLWGQNTEAFF.

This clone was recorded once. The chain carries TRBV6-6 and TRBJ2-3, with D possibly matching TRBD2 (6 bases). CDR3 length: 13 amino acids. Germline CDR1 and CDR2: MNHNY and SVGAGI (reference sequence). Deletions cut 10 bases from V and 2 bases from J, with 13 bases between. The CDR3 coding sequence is TGTGCCATCCGTACTAGCATCACAGATACGCAGTATTTT. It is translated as CAIRTSITDTQYF.

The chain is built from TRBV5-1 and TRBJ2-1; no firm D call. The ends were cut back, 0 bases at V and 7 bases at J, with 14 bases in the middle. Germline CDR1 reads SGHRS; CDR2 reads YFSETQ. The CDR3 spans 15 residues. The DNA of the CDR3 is TGCGCCAGCAGCTTGGCCAGCCCAGTGGAGAATGAGCAGTTCTTC. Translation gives CASSLASPVENEQFF.

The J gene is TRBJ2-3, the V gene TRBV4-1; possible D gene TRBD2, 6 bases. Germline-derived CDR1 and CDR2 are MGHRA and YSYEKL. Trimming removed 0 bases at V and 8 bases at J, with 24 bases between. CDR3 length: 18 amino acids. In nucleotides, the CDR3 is TGCGCCAGCAGCCAAGATCTGGGACTCCTCACGGTCCCAGGTACGCAGTATTTT. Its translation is CASSQDLGLLTVPGTQYF.

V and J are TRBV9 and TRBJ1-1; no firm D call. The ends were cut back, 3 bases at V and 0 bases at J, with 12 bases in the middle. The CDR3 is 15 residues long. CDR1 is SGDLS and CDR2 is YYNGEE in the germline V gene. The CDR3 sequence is CASSAHNFMNTEAFF. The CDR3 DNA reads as TGTGCCAGCAGCGCGCACAATTTTATGAACACTGAAGCTTTCTTT.

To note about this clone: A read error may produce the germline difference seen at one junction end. The CDR3 DNA is TGTGCCAGCAGTGGGGCTAGCGGAGGGCCTGGTGAGCAGTGCTTC. This sequence encodes CASSGASGGPGEQCF. The rearrangement links TRBV28 to TRBJ2-7, with TRBD2 matching over 7 bases. The germline CDR1 and CDR2 sequences are MDHEN and SYDVKM. The CDR3 consists of 15 residues.